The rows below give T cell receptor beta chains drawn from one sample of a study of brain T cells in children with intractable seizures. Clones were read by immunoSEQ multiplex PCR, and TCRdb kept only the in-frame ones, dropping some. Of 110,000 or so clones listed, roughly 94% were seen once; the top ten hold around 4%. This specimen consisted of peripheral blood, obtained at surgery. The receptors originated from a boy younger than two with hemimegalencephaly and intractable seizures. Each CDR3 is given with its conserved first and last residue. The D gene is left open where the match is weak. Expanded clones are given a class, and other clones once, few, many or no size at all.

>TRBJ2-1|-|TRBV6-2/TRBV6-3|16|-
CASSYPLGRPGDEQFF
TGTGCCAGCAGTTATCCCTTAGGGAGGCCTGGGGATGAGCAGTTCTTC
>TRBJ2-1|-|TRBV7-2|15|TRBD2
CASSSSGRIPNEQFF
TGTGCCAGCAGCTCAAGCGGGAGGATTCCTAATGAGCAGTTCTTC
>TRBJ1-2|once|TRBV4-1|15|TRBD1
CASSPTGTGDDGYTF
TGCGCCAGCAGCCCCACCGGGACAGGGGATGATGGCTACACCTTC
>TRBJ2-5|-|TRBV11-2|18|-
CASSHTIRNRIGGETQYF
TGTGCCAGCAGCCACACGATCCGAAACAGGATTGGCGGGGAGACCCAGTACTTC
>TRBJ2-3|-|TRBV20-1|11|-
CSATPSVKQYF
TGCAGTGCTACTCCTAGTGTAAAGCAGTATTTT
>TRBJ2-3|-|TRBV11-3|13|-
CASRNPRTDTQYF
TGTGCCAGCAGGAATCCCCGTACAGATACGCAGTATTTT
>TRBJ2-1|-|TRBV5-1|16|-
CASSLGLISPYNEQFF
TGCGCCAGCAGCTTGGGCCTCATTTCCCCCTACAATGAGCAGTTCTTC
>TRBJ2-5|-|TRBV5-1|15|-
CASSPGPTQQETQYF
TGCGCCAGCAGCCCGGGACCAACCCAACAAGAGACCCAGTACTTC
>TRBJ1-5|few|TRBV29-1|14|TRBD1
CSVGTGTGYQPQHF
TGCAGCGTTGGAACTGGGACAGGGTATCAGCCCCAGCATTTT
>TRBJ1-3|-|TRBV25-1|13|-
CASSSGALPTIYF
TGTGCCAGCAGCTCCGGAGCTCTGCCCACCATATATTTT
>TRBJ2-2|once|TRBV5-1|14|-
CASRTGLGTGELFF
TGCGCCAGCAGAACAGGGTTGGGGACCGGGGAGCTGTTTTTT
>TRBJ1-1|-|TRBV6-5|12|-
CASSYANTEAFF
TGTGCCAGCAGTTACGCTAACACTGAAGCTTTCTTT
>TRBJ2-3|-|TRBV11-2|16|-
CASTYRTRGPKDTQYF
TGTGCCAGCACCTACCGGACCCGGGGGCCCAAGGATACGCAGTATTTT
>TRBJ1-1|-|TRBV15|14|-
CATSRDLGGDEAFF
TGTGCCACCAGCAGAGACCTAGGAGGGGATGAAGCTTTCTTT
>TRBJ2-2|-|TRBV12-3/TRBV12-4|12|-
CASSYRSGELFF
TGTGCCAGCAGTTACAGGTCCGGGGAGCTGTTTTTT
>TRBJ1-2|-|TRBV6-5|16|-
CASSYSPGGEGYGYTF
TGTGCCAGCAGTTACTCACCGGGGGGGGAAGGGTATGGCTACACCTTC
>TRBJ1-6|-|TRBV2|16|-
CASSEAFSRSNSPLHF
TGTGCCAGCAGTGAAGCGTTTTCCAGGTCTAATTCACCCCTCCACTTT
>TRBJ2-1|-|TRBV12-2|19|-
CASRLEEGSGRGVNNEQFF
TGTGCAAGTCGCTTAGAGGAGGGTAGCGGGAGGGGAGTTAACAATGAGCAGTTCTTC
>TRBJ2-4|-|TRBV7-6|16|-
CASSLARADTKNIQYF
TGTGCCAGCAGCTTAGCTAGAGCGGATACGAAAAACATTCAGTACTTC
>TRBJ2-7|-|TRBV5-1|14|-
CASSLGQGGYEQYF
TGCGCCAGCAGCTTGGGGCAGGGGGGATACGAGCAGTACTTC
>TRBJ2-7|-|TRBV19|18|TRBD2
CASSHGLAGPKITYEQYF
TGTGCCAGTAGTCACGGACTAGCGGGCCCCAAAATTACCTACGAGCAGTACTTC
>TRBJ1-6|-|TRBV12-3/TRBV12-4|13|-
CASSPLGHSPLHF
TGTGCCAGCAGTCCCCTGGGGCATTCACCCCTCCACTTT
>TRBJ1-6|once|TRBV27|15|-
CASSDSRSYNSPLHF
TGTGCCAGCTCGGACAGCCGCTCCTATAATTCACCCCTCCACTTT
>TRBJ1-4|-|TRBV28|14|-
CASSHRDPNEKLFF
TGTGCCAGCAGCCACAGGGATCCTAATGAAAAACTGTTTTTT
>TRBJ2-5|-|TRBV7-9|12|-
CASSFNQETQYF
TGTGCCAGCAGCTTTAACCAAGAGACCCAGTACTTC
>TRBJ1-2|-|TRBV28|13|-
CASSLGTLYGYTF
TGTGCCAGCAGTTTGGGGACACTATATGGCTACACCTTC
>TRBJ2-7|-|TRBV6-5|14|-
CASRGTASSYEQYF
TGTGCCAGCAGGGGGACGGCCAGCTCCTACGAGCAGTACTTC
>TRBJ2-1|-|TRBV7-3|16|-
CASSSPGTSSYNEQFF
TGTGCCAGCAGCTCGCCGGGCACCAGCTCCTACAATGAGCAGTTCTTC
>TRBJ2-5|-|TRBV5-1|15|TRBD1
CASSLGQGFQETQYF
TGCGCCAGCAGCCTGGGACAGGGGTTTCAAGAGACCCAGTACTTC
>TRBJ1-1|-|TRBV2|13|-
CASSEILGWSAFF
TGTGCCAGCAGTGAAATTCTCGGTTGGTCAGCTTTCTTT
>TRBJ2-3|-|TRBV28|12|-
CASSPETDTQYF
TGTGCCAGCAGTCCCGAGACAGATACGCAGTATTTT
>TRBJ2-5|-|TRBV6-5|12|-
CASSITDGTQYF
TGTGCCAGCAGTATCACAGACGGGACCCAGTACTTC
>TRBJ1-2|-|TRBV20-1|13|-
CSASADGDYGYTF
TGCAGTGCTAGTGCTGACGGGGACTATGGCTACACCTTC
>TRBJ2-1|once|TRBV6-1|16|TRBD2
CASSEWLAGVRDEQFF
TGTGCCAGCAGTGAATGGCTAGCGGGAGTTCGGGATGAGCAGTTCTTC
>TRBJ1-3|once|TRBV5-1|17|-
CASSLSPRGTIGNTIYF
TGCGCCAGCAGCTTATCGCCTAGGGGGACCATAGGAAACACCATATATTTT
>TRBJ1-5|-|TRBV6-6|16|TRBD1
CASSYPDRVSNQPQHF
TGTGCCAGCAGTTATCCCGACAGGGTTAGCAATCAGCCCCAGCATTTT
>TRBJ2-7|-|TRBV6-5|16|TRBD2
CASSYLAGGPSRGQYF
TGTGCCAGCAGCTACCTAGCGGGAGGGCCCTCCAGAGGGCAGTACTTC
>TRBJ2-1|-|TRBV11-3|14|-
CASSPGSSYNEQFF
TGTGCCAGCAGCCCCGGGAGCTCCTACAATGAGCAGTTCTTC
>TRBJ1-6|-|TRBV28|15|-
CASSLRGRTFFPLHF
TGTGCCAGCAGTTTACGGGGGCGGACTTTTTTTCCCCTCCACTTT
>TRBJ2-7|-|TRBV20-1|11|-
CSAGAGFQGYF
TGCAGTGCCGGGGCAGGATTCCAAGGGTACTTC
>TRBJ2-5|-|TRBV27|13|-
CASSFGWRETQYF
TGTGCCAGCAGTTTTGGGTGGCGGGAGACCCAGTACTTC
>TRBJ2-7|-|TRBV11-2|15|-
CASSPPGTPTYEQYF
TGTGCCAGCAGCCCCCCCGGGACACCCACCTACGAGCAGTACTTC
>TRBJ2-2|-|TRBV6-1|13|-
CASSEWRDGELFF
TGTGCCAGCAGTGAATGGAGGGACGGGGAGCTGTTTTTT
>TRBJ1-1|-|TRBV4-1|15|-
CASSQVNGLNTEAFF
TGCGCCAGCAGCCAAGTGAACGGATTGAACACTGAAGCTTTCTTT
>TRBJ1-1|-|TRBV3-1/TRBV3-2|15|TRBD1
CASSSTGTGNTEAFF
TGTGCCAGCAGCTCAACCGGGACAGGGAACACTGAAGCTTTCTTT
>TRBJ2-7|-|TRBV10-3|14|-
CAISEFVATYEQYF
TGTGCCATCAGTGAGTTTGTAGCAACGTACGAGCAGTACTTC
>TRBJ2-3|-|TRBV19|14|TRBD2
CASRIAGGTDTQYF
TGTGCCAGTAGGATAGCGGGAGGCACAGATACGCAGTATTTT
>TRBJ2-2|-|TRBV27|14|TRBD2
CASSLLAGAGELFF
TGTGCCAGCAGTCTCCTAGCGGGAGCCGGGGAGCTGTTTTTT
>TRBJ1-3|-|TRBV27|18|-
CASSPVGSVYFSGNTIYF
TGTGCCAGCAGTCCGGTGGGGTCAGTGTACTTCTCTGGAAACACCATATATTTT
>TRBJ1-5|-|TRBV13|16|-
CASSLGSLVGNQPQHF
TGTGCCAGCAGCTTAGGTAGTCTGGTAGGCAATCAGCCCCAGCATTTT
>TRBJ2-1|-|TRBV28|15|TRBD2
CASRPSGTWGNEQFF
TGTGCCAGCAGGCCTAGCGGGACATGGGGCAATGAGCAGTTCTTC
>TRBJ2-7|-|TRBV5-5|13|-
CASSRAEGYEQYF
TGTGCCAGCAGCCGGGCAGAGGGCTACGAGCAGTACTTC
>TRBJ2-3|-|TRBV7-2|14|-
CASSLVRAVDTQYF
TGTGCCAGCAGCTTAGTTCGGGCTGTGGATACGCAGTATTTT
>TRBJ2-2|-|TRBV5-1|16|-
CASSWTLSGSTGELFF
TGCGCCAGCAGCTGGACTCTTAGCGGCTCCACCGGGGAGCTGTTTTTT
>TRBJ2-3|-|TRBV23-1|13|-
CASSQSLVYTQYF
TGCGCCAGCAGTCAATCGCTTGTATATACGCAGTATTTT